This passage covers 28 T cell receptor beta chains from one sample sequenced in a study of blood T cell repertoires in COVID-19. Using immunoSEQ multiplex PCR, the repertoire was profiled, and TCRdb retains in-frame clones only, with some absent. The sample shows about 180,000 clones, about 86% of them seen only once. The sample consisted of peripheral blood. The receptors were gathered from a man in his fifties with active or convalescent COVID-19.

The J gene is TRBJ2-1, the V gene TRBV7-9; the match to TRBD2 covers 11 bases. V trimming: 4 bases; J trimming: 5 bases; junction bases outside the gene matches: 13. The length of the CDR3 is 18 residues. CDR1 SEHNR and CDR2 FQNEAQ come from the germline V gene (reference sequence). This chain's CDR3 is CASSSPEYSGGGHNEQFF. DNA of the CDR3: TGTGCCAGCAGCTCCCCGGAATATAGCGGGGGGGGTCACAATGAGCAGTTCTTC.

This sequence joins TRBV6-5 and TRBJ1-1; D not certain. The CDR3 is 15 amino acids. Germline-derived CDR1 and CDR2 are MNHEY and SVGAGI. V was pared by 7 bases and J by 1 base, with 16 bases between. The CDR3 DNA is TGTGCCAGCATGACCGAACAGACGGCGAACACTGAAGCTTTCTTT. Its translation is CASMTEQTANTEAFF.

The CDR3: CASSLGTALLDTQYF. CDR3 sequence (DNA): TGTGCCAGCAGCTTGGGGACAGCCCTATTAGATACGCAGTATTTT. This sequence joins TRBV5-4 and TRBJ2-3; possible D gene TRBD1, 6 bases. Germline assignment: CDR1 SGHNT and CDR2 YYREEE (reference sequence). The CDR3 runs to 15 residues. Trimming took off 0 bases at V and 5 bases at J, with 13 bases between the two ends.

CDR3 residues: CASSLGRTANSPLHF. The CDR3 DNA reads as TGTGCCAGCAGCCTCGGGAGGACAGCAAATTCACCCCTCCACTTT. The rearrangement joins TRBV7-2 to TRBJ1-6, with D perhaps TRBD1 (6 bases). Germline CDR1 SGHTA, CDR2 FQGNSA. CDR3 size: 15 residues. The ends were cut back, 5 bases at V and 7 bases at J, with 15 bases in the middle. Full variable domain (outside the CDR3, taken from reference TRBV7-2 and TRBJ1-6): GAGVSQSPSNKVTEKGKDVELRCDPISGHTALYWYRQSLGQGLEFLIYFQGNSAPDKSGLPSDRFSAERTGGSVSTLTIQRTQQEDSAVYLCASSLGRTANSPLHFGNGTRLTVT.

CDR3: CASSTYTGGTQYF. Written as DNA, the CDR3 is TGTGCCAGCAGCACCTATACCGGAGGGACCCAGTACTTC. The chain uses TRBV7-2 and TRBJ2-5; a weak D match, TRBD2 (5 bases). Germline V lookup: CDR1 SGHTA, CDR2 FQGNSA. The CDR3 length is 13 residues. V dropped 5 bases and J dropped 7 bases, with 14 bases sitting between them.

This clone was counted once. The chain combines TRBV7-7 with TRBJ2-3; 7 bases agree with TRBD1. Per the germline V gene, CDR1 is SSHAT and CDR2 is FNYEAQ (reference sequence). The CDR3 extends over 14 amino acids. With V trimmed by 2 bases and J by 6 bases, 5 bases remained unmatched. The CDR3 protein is CASSLSRGSDTQYF. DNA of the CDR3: TGTGCCAGCAGCTTATCCAGGGGGAGCGATACGCAGTATTTT.

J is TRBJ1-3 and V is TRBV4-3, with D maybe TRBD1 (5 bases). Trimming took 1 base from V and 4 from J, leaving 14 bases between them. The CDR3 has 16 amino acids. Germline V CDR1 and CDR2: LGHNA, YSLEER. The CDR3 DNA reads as TGCGCCAGCAGCCAAGGCCAGGGTAGTAGAGGAAACACCATATATTTT. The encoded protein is CASSQGQGSRGNTIYF.

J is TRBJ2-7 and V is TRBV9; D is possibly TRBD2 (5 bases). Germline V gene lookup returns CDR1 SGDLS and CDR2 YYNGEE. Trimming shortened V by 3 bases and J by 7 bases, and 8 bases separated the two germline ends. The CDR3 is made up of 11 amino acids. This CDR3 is CASSDTGEQYF. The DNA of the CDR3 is TGTGCCAGCAGCGACACGGGGGAGCAGTACTTC.

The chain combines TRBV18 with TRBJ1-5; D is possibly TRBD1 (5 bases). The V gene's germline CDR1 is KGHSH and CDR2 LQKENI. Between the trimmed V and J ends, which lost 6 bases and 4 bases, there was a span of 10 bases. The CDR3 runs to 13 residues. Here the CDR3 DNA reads TGTGCCAGCTCTTGGGGGGGAAATCAGCCCCAGCATTTT. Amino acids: CASSWGGNQPQHF.

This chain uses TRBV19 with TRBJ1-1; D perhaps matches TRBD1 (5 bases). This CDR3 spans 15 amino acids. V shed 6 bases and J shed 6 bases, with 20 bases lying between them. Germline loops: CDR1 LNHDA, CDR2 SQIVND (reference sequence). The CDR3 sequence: CASRDRAGRLAEAFF. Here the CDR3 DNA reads TGTGCCAGTAGAGATAGGGCAGGGAGGTTGGCTGAAGCTTTCTTT.

The CDR3 loop reads CASSGQRLYF. The CDR3 DNA is TGTGCCAGCAGCGGACAACGTCTGTACTTC. This chain uses TRBV7-9 with TRBJ2-7; tentative D call: TRBD1 (5 bases). Trimming pared 5 bases from V and 12 bases from J, leaving 11 bases between. Germline lookup yields CDR1 SEHNR and CDR2 FQNEAQ (reference sequence). This CDR3 spans 10 amino acids. Supplemented by reference TRBV7-9 and TRBJ2-7, the full variable domain reads DTGVSQNPRHKITKRGQNVTFRCDPISEHNRLYWYRQTLGQGPEFLTYFQNEAQLEKSRLLSDRFSAERPKGSFSTLEIQRTEQGDSAMYLCASSGQRLYFGPGTRLTVT.

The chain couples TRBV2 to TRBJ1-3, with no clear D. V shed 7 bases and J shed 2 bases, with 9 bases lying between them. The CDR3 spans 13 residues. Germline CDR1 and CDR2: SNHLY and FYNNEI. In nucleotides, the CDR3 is TGTGCCAGCAAGCCCGGGACTGGAAACACCATATATTTT. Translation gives CASKPGTGNTIYF.

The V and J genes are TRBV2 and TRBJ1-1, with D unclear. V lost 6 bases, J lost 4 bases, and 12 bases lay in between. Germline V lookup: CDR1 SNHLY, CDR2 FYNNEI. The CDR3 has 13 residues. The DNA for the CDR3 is TGTGCCAGCAGCCCCTCTGAGCGCACTGAAGCTTTCTTT. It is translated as CASSPSERTEAFF. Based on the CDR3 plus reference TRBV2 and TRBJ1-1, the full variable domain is EPEVTQTPSHQVTQMGQEVILRCVPISNHLYFYWYRQILGQKVEFLVSFYNNEISEKSEIFDDQFSVERPDGSNFTLKIRSTKLEDSAMYFCASSPSERTEAFFGQGTRLTVV.

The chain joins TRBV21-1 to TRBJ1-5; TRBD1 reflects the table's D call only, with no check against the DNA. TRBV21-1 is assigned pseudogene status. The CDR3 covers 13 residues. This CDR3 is CASRGQRNQPQHF. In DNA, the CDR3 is TGTGCCAGCAGGGGACAGCGAAATCAGCCCCAGCATTTT.

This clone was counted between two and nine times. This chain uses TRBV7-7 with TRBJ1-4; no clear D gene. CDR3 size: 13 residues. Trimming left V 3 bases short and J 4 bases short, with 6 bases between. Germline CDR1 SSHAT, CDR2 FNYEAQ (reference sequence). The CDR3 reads CASSFRVNEKLFF. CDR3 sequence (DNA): TGTGCCAGCAGCTTTCGAGTTAATGAAAAACTGTTTTTT.

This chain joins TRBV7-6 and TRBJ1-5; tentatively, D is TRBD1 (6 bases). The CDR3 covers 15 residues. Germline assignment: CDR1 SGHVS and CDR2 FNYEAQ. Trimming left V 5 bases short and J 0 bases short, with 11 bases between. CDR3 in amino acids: CASSDGQNSNQPQHF. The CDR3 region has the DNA TGTGCCAGCAGCGATGGACAGAATAGCAATCAGCCCCAGCATTTT.

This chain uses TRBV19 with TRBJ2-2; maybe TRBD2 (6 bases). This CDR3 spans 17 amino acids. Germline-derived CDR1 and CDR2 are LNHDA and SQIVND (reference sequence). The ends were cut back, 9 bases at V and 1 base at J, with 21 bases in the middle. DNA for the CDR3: TGTGCCAGCCGACTCGCGGGGCTAGTCTTGAACACCGGGGAGCTGTTTTTT. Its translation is CASRLAGLVLNTGELFF.

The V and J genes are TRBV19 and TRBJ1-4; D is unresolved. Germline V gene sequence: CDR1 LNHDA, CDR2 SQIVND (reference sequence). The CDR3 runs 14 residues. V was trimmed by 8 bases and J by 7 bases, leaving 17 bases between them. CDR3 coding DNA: TGTGCCAGTCGAAGCAGGTTGGAGGCTGAAAAACTGTTTTTT. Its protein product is CASRSRLEAEKLFF.

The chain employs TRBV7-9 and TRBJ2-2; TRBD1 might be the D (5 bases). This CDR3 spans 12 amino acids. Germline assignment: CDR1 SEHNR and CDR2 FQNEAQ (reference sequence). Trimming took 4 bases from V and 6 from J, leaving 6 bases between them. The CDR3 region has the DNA TGTGCCAGCAGCTCCAGGGCCGGGGAGCTGTTTTTT. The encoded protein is CASSSRAGELFF. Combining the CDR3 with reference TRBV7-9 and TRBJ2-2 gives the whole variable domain DTGVSQNPRHKITKRGQNVTFRCDPISEHNRLYWYRQTLGQGPEFLTYFQNEAQLEKSRLLSDRFSAERPKGSFSTLEIQRTEQGDSAMYLCASSSRAGELFFGEGSRLTVL.

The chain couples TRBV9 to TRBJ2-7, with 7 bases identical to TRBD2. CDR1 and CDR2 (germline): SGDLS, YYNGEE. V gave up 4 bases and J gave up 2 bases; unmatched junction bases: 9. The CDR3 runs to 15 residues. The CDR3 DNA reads TGTGCCAGCAGCCCCCGACTAGCAGACCCCTACGAGCAGTACTTC. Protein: CASSPRLADPYEQYF.

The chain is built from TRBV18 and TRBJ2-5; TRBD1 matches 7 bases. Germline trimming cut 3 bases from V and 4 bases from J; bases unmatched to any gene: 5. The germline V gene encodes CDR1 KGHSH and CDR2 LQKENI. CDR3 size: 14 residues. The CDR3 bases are TGTGCCAGCTCACCGTCCGGGACAGCAGAGACCCAGTACTTC. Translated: CASSPSGTAETQYF.

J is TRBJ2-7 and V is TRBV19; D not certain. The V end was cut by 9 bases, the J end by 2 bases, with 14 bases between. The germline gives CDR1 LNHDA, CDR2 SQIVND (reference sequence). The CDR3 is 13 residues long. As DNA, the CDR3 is TGTGCCAGCAGGTCGCACACGACCTACGAGCAGTACTTC. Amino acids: CASRSHTTYEQYF.

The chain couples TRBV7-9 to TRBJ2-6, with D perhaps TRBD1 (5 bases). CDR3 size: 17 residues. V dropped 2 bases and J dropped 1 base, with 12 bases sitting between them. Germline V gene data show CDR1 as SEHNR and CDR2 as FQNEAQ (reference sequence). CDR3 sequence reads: CASSLRGGASGANVLTF. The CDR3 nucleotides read TGTGCCAGCAGCTTAAGGGGTGGTGCATCTGGGGCCAACGTCCTGACTTTC.

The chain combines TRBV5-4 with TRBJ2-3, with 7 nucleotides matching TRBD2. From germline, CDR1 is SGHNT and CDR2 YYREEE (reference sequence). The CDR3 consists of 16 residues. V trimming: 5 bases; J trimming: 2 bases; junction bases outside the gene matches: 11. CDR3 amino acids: CASSILSGKSTDTQYF. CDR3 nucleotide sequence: TGTGCCAGCAGTATTCTAAGCGGGAAATCCACAGATACGCAGTATTTT.

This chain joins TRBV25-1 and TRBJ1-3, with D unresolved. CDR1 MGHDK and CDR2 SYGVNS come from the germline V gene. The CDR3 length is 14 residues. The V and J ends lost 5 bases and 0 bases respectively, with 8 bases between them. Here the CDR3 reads CASSLRVSGNTIYF. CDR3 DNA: TGTGCCAGCAGTTTACGGGTCTCTGGAAACACCATATATTTT.

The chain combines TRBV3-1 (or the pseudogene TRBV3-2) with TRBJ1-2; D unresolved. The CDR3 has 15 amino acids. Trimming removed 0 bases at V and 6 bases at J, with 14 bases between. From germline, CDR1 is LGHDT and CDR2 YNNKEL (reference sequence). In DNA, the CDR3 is TGTGCCAGCAGCCAAGATTACAGCCCGATCCATGGCTACACCTTC. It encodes CASSQDYSPIHGYTF.

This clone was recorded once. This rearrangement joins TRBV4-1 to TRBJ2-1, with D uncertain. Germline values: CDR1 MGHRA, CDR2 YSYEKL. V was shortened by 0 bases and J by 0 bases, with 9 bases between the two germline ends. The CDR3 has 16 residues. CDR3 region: CASSQDGQLSYNEQFF. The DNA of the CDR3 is TGCGCCAGCAGCCAAGATGGGCAGCTCTCCTACAATGAGCAGTTCTTC.

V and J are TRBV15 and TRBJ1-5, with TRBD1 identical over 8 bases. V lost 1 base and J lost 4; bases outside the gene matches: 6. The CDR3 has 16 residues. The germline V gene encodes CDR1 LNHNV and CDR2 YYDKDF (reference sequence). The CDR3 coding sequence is TGTGCCACCAGCAGAGGCCGGACAGGGCAAAATCAGCCCCAGCATTTT. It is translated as CATSRGRTGQNQPQHF.